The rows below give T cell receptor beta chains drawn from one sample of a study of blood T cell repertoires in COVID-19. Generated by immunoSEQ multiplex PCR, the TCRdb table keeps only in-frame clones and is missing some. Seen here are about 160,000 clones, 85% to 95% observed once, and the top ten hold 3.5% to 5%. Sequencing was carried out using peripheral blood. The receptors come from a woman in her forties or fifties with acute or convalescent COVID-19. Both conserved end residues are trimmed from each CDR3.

cdr3_aa: ASSRFGFTTEQY; j_call: TRBJ2-7; v_call: TRBV19
cdr3_aa: ASSLVRGIYGYT; j_call: TRBJ1-2; v_call: TRBV5-1
cdr3_aa: ATSDTGTGSLYGYT; j_call: TRBJ1-2; v_call: TRBV24-1
cdr3_aa: ATSRDGEGGDGYT; j_call: TRBJ1-2; v_call: TRBV15
cdr3_aa: ASSLGRTNTGELF; j_call: TRBJ2-2; v_call: TRBV28
cdr3_aa: ASTTGTSGSTETQY; j_call: TRBJ2-5; v_call: TRBV21-1
cdr3_aa: ASSRDSYGNTEAF; j_call: TRBJ1-1; v_call: TRBV10-1
cdr3_aa: ASSPLSRREKY; j_call: TRBJ2-7; v_call: TRBV7-2
cdr3_aa: ASSVSDSYGYT; j_call: TRBJ1-2; v_call: TRBV9
cdr3_aa: ASSLEGNYGYT; j_call: TRBJ1-2; v_call: TRBV6-2/TRBV6-3
cdr3_aa: ASSAPPGGAGGLYEQY; j_call: TRBJ2-7; v_call: TRBV7-3
cdr3_aa: AWSVDSRGEQY; j_call: TRBJ2-7; v_call: TRBV30
cdr3_aa: ASSQEGQGITDTQY; j_call: TRBJ2-3; v_call: TRBV4-1
cdr3_aa: SVVFLDRGSTDTQY; j_call: TRBJ2-3; v_call: TRBV29-1
cdr3_aa: ASSPGAGVTDTQY; j_call: TRBJ2-3; v_call: TRBV7-3
cdr3_aa: ASSLALASRYQETQY; j_call: TRBJ2-5; v_call: TRBV11-2
cdr3_aa: ASSLGTGISPLH; j_call: TRBJ1-6; v_call: TRBV5-8
cdr3_aa: ASSLAGGALETQY; j_call: TRBJ2-5; v_call: TRBV5-5
cdr3_aa: ASSWARDRWETQY; j_call: TRBJ2-5; v_call: TRBV5-6
cdr3_aa: ASSENPGIGNTIY; j_call: TRBJ1-3; v_call: TRBV2
cdr3_aa: ASSLAARGITTNEKLF; j_call: TRBJ1-4; v_call: TRBV27
cdr3_aa: ASSGGTSGETEAF; j_call: TRBJ1-1; v_call: TRBV7-9
cdr3_aa: ASSLATGTPYNEQF; j_call: TRBJ2-1; v_call: TRBV7-7
cdr3_aa: ASSLVFRATDTQY; j_call: TRBJ2-3; v_call: TRBV11-2
cdr3_aa: ASSHRFNQPQH; j_call: TRBJ1-5; v_call: TRBV6-5
cdr3_aa: ASKQLTGGGYT; j_call: TRBJ1-2; v_call: TRBV6-5
cdr3_aa: ASKRGYDQPQH; j_call: TRBJ1-5; v_call: TRBV2
cdr3_aa: ASSAGTGGYEQY; j_call: TRBJ2-7; v_call: TRBV19
cdr3_aa: ASSYSTGVNSPLH; j_call: TRBJ1-6; v_call: TRBV6-5
cdr3_aa: ASSGSGQGVDEQY; j_call: TRBJ2-7; v_call: TRBV2
cdr3_aa: ASKLLAGVTEQF; j_call: TRBJ2-1; v_call: TRBV2
cdr3_aa: ASSRPNSARGQNYGYT; j_call: TRBJ1-2; v_call: TRBV5-6
cdr3_aa: ASSFGTGLFNYGYT; j_call: TRBJ1-2; v_call: TRBV28
cdr3_aa: ASSPRAYGYT; j_call: TRBJ1-2; v_call: TRBV28
cdr3_aa: AWTPEGNTGAF; j_call: TRBJ1-1; v_call: TRBV30
cdr3_aa: ASSFRAGLQETQY; j_call: TRBJ2-5; v_call: TRBV28
cdr3_aa: ASTGLVTETQY; j_call: TRBJ2-5; v_call: TRBV2
cdr3_aa: ASKASGGPDTQY; j_call: TRBJ2-3; v_call: TRBV2
cdr3_aa: ASSSGGLDQPQH; j_call: TRBJ1-5; v_call: TRBV7-9
cdr3_aa: ASSPRRDLAYGYT; j_call: TRBJ1-2; v_call: TRBV3-1/TRBV3-2
cdr3_aa: ASSPPRCRVLGAGEKLF; j_call: TRBJ1-4; v_call: TRBV18
cdr3_aa: ASSPRSQGRGTEAF; j_call: TRBJ1-1; v_call: TRBV5-5
cdr3_aa: ASSQDWGQTVNEQF; j_call: TRBJ2-1; v_call: TRBV4-1
cdr3_aa: ASSDTGGNQPQH; j_call: TRBJ1-5; v_call: TRBV9
cdr3_aa: ASSVATSGGSQDEQF; j_call: TRBJ2-1; v_call: TRBV9
cdr3_aa: ASSRRLAGGPNEQF; j_call: TRBJ2-1; v_call: TRBV4-3
cdr3_aa: ASSYSKQNTEAF; j_call: TRBJ1-1; v_call: TRBV6-2/TRBV6-3
cdr3_aa: ASSPTGGNSIEAF; j_call: TRBJ1-1; v_call: TRBV18
cdr3_aa: ASSDGLAGSGNTIY; j_call: TRBJ1-3; v_call: TRBV2
cdr3_aa: ASSEARARGYT; j_call: TRBJ1-2; v_call: TRBV6-1
cdr3_aa: ASSVTVGFLSYNEQF; j_call: TRBJ2-1; v_call: TRBV25-1
cdr3_aa: ASMSPSTDTQY; j_call: TRBJ2-3; v_call: TRBV28
cdr3_aa: ASSPPVGGLVYNEQF; j_call: TRBJ2-1; v_call: TRBV7-8
cdr3_aa: ASSLRDSEAF; j_call: TRBJ1-1; v_call: TRBV11-2
cdr3_aa: ASSASGDSYEQY; j_call: TRBJ2-7; v_call: TRBV2
cdr3_aa: ASSVDGGTEAF; j_call: TRBJ1-1; v_call: TRBV9
cdr3_aa: ASSIEGSNYGYT; j_call: TRBJ1-2; v_call: TRBV19
cdr3_aa: ASSLRQGAYFYGYT; j_call: TRBJ1-2; v_call: TRBV27